The source of this TCR beta chain is a study of T-cell reconstitution after alpha-beta-depleted transplantation in children. Study-wide results and caveats: Reported findings indicate that, about two months after transplant, alpha-beta T cells came from several hundred expanded clones, which were derived from non-depleted graft cells.

There are 16 residues in the CDR3. The germline gives CDR1 MGHDK, CDR2 SYGVNS. Deletions cut 1 base from V and 0 bases from J, with 9 bases between. Unique molecular identifiers were used in preparing the TCRbeta library. TCRdb re-called the PCR reads with MiXCR, one entry per CDR3 protein. The table shows just over 950,000 distinct CDR3 sequences, with roughly 29% occurring only once. In regard to this clonotype: Its specificity is not known.

This TCR derives from a boy less than two years old who had a stem cell transplant for SCID, so the T cells may come from the graft donor. The sample consisted of PBMCs, mostly from graft donor cells, taken 360 days after TCRalphabeta/CD19-depleted stem cell transplant. This chain connects TRBV25-1 to TRBJ1-4; no clear D gene. The DNA for the CDR3 is TGTGCCAGCAGTGAATCCCCAACAGCAACTAATGAAAAACTGTTTTTT. Protein sequence: CASSESPTATNEKLFF.